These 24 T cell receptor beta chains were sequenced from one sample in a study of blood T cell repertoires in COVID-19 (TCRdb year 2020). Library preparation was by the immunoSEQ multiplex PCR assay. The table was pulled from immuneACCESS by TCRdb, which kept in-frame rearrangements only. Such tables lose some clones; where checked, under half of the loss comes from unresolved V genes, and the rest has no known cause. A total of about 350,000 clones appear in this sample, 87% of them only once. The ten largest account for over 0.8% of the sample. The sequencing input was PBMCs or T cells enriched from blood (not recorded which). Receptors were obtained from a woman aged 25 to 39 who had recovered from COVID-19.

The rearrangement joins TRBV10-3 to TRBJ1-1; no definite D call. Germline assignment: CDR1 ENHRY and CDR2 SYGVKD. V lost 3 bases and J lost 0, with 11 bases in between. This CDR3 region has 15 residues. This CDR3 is CAISDSKIMNTEAFF. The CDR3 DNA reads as TGTGCCATCAGTGACAGTAAGATCATGAACACTGAAGCTTTCTTT.

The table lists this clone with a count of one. The CDR3 loop reads CASSPGQGNTEAFF. For the CDR3, the DNA is TGCGCCAGCAGCCCCGGACAGGGGAACACTGAAGCTTTCTTT. This chain uses TRBV4-1 with TRBJ1-1; TRBD1 agrees at 8 bases. CDR3 length equals 14 residues. Trimming at V came to 4 bases and at J to 1 base, leaving 2 bases not matched to a gene. Germline CDR1 MGHRA, CDR2 YSYEKL.

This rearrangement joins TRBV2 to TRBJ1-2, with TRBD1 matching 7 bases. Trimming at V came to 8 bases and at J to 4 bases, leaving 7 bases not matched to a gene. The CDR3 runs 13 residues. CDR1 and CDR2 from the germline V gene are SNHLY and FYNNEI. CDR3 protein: CASRGTALYGYTF. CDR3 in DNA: TGTGCCAGCCGAGGGACAGCCCTCTATGGCTACACCTTC.

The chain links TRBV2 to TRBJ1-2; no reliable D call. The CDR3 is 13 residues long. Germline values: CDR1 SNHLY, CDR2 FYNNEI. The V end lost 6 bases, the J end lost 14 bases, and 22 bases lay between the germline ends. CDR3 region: CASRPSPSIGRTF. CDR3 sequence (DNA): TGTGCCAGCAGGCCGAGCCCCTCCATCGGGAGGACCTTC.

In nucleotides, the CDR3 is TGTGCCAGCAGTCCAACGCCAGGGGGAGGCACTGAAGCTTTCTTT. It specifies CASSPTPGGGTEAFF. This chain joins TRBV6-5 and TRBJ1-1, with TRBD1 matching over 7 bases. The trim removed 5 bases at V and 4 bases at J, leaving 10 bases unmatched. Germline V lookup: CDR1 MNHEY, CDR2 SVGAGI. CDR3 size: 15 residues.

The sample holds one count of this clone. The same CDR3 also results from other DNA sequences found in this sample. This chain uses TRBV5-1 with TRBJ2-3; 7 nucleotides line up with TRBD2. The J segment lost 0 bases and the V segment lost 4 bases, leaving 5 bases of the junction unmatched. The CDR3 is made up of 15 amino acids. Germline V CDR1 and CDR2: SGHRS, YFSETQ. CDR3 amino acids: CASSLRGVSTDTQYF. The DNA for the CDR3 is TGCGCCAGCAGCCTTCGGGGGGTAAGCACAGATACGCAGTATTTT.

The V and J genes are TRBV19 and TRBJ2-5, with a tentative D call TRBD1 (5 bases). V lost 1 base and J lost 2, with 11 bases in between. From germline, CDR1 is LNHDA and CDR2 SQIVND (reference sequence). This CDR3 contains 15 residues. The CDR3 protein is CASSIVQGTQETQYF. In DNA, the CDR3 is TGTGCCAGTAGTATAGTGCAGGGAACTCAAGAGACCCAGTACTTC. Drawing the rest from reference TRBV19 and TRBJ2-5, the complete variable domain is DGGITQSPKYLFRKEGQNVTLSCEQNLNHDAMYWYRQDPGQGLRLIYYSQIVNDFQKGDIAEGYSVSREKKESFPLTVTSAQKNPTAFYLCASSIVQGTQETQYFGPGTRLLVL.

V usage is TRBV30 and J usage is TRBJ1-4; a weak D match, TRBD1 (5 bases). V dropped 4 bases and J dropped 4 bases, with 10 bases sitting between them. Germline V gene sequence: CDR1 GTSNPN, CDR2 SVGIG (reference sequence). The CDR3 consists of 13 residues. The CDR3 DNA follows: TGTGCCTGGAAAAGAGACAGTAATGAAAAACTGTTTTTT. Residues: CAWKRDSNEKLFF.

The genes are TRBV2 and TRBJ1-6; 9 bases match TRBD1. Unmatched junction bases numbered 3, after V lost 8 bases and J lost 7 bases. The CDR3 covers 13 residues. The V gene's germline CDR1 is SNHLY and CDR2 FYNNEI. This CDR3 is CASGTGRNSPLHF. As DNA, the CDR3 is TGTGCCAGCGGGACAGGGCGAAATTCACCCCTCCACTTT.

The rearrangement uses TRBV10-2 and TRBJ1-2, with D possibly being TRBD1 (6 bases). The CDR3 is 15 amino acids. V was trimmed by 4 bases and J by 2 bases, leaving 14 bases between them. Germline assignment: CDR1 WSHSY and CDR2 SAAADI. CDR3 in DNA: TGCGCCAGCAGTGGGGGCCGCAGGGGAAACTATGGCTACACCTTC. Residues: CASSGGRRGNYGYTF.

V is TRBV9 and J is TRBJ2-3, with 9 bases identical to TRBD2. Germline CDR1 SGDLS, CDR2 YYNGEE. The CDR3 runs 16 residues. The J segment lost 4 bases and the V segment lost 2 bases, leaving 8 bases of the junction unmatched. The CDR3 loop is CASSVSGGIAADTQYF. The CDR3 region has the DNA TGTGCCAGCAGCGTGAGCGGGGGGATCGCAGCAGATACGCAGTATTTT.

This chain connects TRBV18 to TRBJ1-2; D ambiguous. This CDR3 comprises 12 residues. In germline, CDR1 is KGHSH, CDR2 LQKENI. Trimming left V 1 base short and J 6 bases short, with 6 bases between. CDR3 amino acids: CASSPLGDGYTF. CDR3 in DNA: TGTGCCAGCTCACCACTCGGAGATGGCTACACCTTC.

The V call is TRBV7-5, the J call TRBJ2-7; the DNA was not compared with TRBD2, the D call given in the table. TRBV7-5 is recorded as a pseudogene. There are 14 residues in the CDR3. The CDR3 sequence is CARSLGGDTYEQYF. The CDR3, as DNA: TGTGCCAGAAGCTTGGGAGGGGACACCTACGAGCAGTACTTC.

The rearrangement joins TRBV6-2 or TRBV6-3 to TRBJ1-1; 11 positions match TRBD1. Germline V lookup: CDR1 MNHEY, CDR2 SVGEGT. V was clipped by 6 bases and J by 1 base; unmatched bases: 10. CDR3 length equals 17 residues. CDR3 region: CASSPELGQGENTEAFF. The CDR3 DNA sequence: TGTGCCAGCAGCCCGGAACTGGGACAGGGGGAGAACACTGAAGCTTTCTTT.

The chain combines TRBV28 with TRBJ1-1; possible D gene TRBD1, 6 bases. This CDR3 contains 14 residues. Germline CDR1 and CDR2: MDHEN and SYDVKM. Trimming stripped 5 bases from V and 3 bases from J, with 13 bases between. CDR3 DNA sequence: TGTGCCAGCAGTCTACGTACAGGGTACACTGAAGCTTTCTTT. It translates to CASSLRTGYTEAFF.

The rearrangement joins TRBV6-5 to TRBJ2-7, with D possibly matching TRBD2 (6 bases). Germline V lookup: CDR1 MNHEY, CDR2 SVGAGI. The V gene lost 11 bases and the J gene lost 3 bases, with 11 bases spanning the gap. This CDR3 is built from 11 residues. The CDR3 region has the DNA TGTGCCTGCGGGGTGCGCTACGAGCAGTACTTC. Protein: CACGVRYEQYF.

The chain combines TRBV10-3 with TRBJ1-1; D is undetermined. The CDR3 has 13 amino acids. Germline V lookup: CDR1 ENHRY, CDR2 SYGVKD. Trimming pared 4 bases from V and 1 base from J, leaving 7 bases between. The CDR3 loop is CAISVNGNTEAFF. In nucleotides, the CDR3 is TGTGCCATCAGTGTGAACGGGAACACTGAAGCTTTCTTT.

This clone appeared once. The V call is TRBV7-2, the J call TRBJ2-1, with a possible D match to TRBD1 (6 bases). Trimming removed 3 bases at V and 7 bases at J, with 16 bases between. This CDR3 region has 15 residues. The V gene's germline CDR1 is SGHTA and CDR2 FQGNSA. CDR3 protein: CASSLSRGRSNEQFF. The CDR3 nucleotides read TGTGCCAGCAGCTTGTCCAGGGGACGGTCGAATGAGCAGTTCTTC.

The CDR3 DNA is TGTGCCAGCAGTGACGGTAACAGTCGCTATGGCTACACCTTC. Its protein is CASSDGNSRYGYTF. The chain is built from TRBV6-4 and TRBJ1-2; D unclear. This CDR3 is built from 14 residues. Germline CDR1 MRHNA, CDR2 SNTAGT. Trimming removed 2 bases from V and 4 bases from J, with 11 bases in between.

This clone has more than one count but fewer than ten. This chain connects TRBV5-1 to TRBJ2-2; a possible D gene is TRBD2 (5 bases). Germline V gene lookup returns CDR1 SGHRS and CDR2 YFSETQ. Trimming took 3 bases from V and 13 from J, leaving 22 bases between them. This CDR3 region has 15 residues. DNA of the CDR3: TGCGCCAGCAGCTCGGGCATAGGGAGTTTAGCAAGGCTGTTTTTT. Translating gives CASSSGIGSLARLFF.

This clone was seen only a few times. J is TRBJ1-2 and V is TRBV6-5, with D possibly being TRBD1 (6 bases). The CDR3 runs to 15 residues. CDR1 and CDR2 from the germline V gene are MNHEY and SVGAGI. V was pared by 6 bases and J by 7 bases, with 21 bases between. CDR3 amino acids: CASSSSWGGAAGYTF. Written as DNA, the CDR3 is TGTGCCAGCAGCTCCTCATGGGGGGGGGCTGCTGGCTACACCTTC.

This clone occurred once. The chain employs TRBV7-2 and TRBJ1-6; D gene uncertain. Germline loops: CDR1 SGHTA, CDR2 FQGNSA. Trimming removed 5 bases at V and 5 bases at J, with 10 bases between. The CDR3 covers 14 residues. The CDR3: CASSPPPDNSPLHF. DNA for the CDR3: TGTGCCAGCAGCCCCCCCCCGGATAATTCACCCCTCCACTTT.

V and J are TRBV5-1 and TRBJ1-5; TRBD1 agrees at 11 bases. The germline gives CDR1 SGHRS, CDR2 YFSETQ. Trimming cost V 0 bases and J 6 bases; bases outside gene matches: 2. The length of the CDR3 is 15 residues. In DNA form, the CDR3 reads TGCGCCAGCAGCTTGGGGACAGGGGGCACTCAGCCCCAGCATTTT. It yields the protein CASSLGTGGTQPQHF.

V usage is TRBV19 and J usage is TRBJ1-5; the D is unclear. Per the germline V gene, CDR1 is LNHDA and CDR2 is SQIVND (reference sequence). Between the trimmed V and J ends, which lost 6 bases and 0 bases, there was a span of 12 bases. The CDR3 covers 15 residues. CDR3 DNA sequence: TGTGCCAGTAGGAAACAAGATTATAGCAATCAGCCCCAGCATTTT. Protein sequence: CASRKQDYSNQPQHF.